This entry concerns a single T cell receptor (beta chain). V shed 5 bases and J shed 1 base, with 11 bases lying between them. There are 14 residues in the CDR3. Germline V gene data show CDR1 as KGHSH and CDR2 as LQKENI. This sample stems from a study of blood T cell repertoires in COVID-19. Study background: Acute and convalescent COVID-19 samples came from the United States, Italy and Spain. PBMCs, B-cell-depleted T cells, or T cells provided the cDNA or gDNA that made up the material.

Sequencing was performed with immunoSEQ multiplex PCR; in TCRdb, only in-frame clones are kept and a portion is missing. The data show 200,000 to 250,000 clones, approximately 84% seen once. The gene calls are TRBV18 and TRBJ1-1, with D possibly being TRBD1 (5 bases). Source material: peripheral blood. This receptor was obtained from a woman at least 80 years old with acute or convalescent COVID-19. CDR3 protein: CASSLQEGNTEAFF. The CDR3 DNA sequence: TGTGCCAGCTCATTACAGGAGGGGAACACTGAAGCTTTCTTT.